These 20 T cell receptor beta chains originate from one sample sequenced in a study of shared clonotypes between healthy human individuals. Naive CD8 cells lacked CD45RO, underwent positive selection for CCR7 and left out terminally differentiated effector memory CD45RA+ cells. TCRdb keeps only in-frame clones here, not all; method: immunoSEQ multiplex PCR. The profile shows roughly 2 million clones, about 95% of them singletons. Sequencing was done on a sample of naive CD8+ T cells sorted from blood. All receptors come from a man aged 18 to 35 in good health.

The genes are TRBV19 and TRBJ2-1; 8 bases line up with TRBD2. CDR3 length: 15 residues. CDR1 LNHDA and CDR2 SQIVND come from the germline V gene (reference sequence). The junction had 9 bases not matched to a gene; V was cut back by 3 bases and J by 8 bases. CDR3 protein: CASSIGTSISHEQFF. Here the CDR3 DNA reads TGTGCCAGTAGTATTGGGACTAGTATCAGCCATGAGCAGTTCTTC.

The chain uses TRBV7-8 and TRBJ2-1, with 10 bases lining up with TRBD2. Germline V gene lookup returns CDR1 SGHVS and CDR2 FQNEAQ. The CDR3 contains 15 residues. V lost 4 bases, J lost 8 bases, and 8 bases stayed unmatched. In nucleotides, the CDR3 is TGTGCCAGCAGCTCTGCGGGACTAGCGCTTGATGAGCAGTTCTTC. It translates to CASSSAGLALDEQFF.

The CDR3 sequence is CASSQGGQSSYEQYF. The CDR3 coding sequence is TGCGCCAGCAGCCAAGGAGGGCAGAGCTCCTACGAGCAGTACTTC. The chain has TRBV4-3 and TRBJ2-7; D possibly corresponds to TRBD2 (5 bases). The CDR3 runs 15 residues. Trimming took off 1 base at V and 0 bases at J, with 10 bases between the two ends. The germline V gene has CDR1 LGHNA and CDR2 YSLEER.

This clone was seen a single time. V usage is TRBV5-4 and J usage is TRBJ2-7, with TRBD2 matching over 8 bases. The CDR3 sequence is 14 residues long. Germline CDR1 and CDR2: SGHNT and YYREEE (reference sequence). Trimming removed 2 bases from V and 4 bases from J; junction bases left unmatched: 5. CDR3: CASSLGRGGYEQYF. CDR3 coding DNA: TGTGCCAGCAGCTTAGGTCGGGGGGGGTACGAGCAGTACTTC. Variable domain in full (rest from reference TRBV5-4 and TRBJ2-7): ETGVTQSPTHLIKTRGQQVTLRCSSQSGHNTVSWYQQALGQGPQFIFQYYREEENGRGNFPPRFSGLQFPNYSSELNVNALELDDSALYLCASSLGRGGYEQYFGPGTRLTVT.

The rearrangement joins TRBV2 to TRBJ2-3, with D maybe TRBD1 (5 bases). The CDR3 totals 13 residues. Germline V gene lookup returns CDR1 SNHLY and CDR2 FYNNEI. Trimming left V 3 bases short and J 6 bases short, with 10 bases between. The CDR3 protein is CASSEVAGDTQYF. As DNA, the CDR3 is TGTGCCAGCAGTGAGGTAGCAGGGGATACGCAGTATTTT.

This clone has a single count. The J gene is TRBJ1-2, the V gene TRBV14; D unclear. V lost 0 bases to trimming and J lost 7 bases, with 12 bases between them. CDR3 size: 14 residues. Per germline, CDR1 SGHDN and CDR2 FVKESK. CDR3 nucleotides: TGTGCCAGCAGCCAAGATAGCACCTTTCTTGGCTACACCTTC. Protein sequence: CASSQDSTFLGYTF.

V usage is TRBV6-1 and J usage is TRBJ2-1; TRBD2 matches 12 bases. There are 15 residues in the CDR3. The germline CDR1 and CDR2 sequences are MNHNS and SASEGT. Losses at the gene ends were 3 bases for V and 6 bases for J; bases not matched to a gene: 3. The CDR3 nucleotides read TGTGCCAGCAGTGACCCTAGCGGGGGGGCCAATGAGCAGTTCTTC. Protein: CASSDPSGGANEQFF.

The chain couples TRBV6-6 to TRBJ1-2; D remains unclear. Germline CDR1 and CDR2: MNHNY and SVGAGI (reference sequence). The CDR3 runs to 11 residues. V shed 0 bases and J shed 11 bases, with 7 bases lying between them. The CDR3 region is CASSYSREYTF. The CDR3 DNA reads TGTGCCAGCAGTTACTCCCGGGAATACACCTTC.

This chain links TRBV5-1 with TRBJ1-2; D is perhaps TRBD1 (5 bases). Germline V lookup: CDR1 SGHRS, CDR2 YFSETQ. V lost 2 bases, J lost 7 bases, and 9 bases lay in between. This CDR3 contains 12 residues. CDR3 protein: CASSFSGTGYTF. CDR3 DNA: TGCGCCAGCAGCTTTTCAGGGACTGGCTACACCTTC.

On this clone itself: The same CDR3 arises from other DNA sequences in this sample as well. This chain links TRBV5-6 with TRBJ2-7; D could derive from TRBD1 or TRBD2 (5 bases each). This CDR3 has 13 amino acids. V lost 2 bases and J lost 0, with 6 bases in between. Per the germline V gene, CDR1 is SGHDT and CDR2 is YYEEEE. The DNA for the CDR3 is TGTGCCAGCAGCTTTGGGGGCTCCTACGAGCAGTACTTC. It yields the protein CASSFGGSYEQYF.

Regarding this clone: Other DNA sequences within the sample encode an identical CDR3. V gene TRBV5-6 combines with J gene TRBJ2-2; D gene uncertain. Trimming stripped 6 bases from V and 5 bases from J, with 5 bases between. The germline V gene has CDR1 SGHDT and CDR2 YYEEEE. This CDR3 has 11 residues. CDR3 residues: CASTHTGELFF. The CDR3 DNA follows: TGTGCCAGCACGCATACCGGGGAGCTGTTTTTT. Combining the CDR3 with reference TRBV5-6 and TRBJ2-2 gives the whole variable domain DAGVTQSPTHLIKTRGQQVTLRCSPKSGHDTVSWYQQALGQGPQFIFQYYEEEERQRGNFPDRFSGHQFPNYSSELNVNALLLGDSALYLCASTHTGELFFGEGSRLTVL.

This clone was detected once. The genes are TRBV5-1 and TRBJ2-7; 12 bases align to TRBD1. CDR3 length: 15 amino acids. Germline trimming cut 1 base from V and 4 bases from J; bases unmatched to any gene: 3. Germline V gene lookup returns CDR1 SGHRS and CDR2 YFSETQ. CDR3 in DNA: TGCGCCAGCAGCTTGTGGGACAGGGGGCTATACGAGCAGTACTTC. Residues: CASSLWDRGLYEQYF.

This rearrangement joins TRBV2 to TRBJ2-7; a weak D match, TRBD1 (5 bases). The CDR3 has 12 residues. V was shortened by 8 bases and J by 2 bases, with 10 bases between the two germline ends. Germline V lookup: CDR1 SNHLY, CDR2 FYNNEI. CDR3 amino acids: CASGIGAYEQYF. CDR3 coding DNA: TGTGCCAGCGGAATAGGGGCCTACGAGCAGTACTTC.

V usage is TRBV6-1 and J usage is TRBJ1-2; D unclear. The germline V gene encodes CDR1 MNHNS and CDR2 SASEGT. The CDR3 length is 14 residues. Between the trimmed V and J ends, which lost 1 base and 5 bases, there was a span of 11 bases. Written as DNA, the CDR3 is TGTGCCAGCAGTGAAGGCAGAACTCTATATGGCTACACCTTC. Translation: CASSEGRTLYGYTF.

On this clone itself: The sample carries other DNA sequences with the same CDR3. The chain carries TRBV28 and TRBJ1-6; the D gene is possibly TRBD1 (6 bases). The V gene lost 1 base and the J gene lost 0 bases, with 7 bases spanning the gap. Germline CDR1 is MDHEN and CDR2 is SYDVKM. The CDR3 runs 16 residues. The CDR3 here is CASSLLQGSYNSPLHF. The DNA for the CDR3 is TGTGCCAGCAGTTTATTACAGGGCTCCTATAATTCACCCCTCCACTTT.

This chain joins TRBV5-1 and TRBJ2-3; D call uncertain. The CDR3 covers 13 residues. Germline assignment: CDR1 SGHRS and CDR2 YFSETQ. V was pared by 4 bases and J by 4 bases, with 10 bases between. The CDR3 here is CASSDLGPDTQYF. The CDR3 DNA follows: TGCGCCAGCAGCGACTTGGGCCCAGATACGCAGTATTTT.

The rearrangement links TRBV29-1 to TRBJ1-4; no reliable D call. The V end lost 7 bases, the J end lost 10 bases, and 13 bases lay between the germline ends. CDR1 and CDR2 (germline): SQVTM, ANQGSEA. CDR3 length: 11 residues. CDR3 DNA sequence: TGCAGCGCCCACGAGGAGGGAAAACTGTTTTTT. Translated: CSAHEEGKLFF.

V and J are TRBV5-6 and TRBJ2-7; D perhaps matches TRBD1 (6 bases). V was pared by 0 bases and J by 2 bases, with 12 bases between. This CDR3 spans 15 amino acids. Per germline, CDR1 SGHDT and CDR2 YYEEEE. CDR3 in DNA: TGTGCCAGCAGCTTGGGTACAGGGCTGGCCTACGAGCAGTACTTC. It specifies CASSLGTGLAYEQYF.

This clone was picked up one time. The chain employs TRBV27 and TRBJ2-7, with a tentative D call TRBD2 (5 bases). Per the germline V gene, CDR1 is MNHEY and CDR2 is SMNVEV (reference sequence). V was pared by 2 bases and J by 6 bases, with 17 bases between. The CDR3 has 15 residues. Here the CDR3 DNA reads TGTGCCAGCAGTTTAACGGACGGGGAGCCCGGCGAGCAGTACTTC. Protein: CASSLTDGEPGEQYF.

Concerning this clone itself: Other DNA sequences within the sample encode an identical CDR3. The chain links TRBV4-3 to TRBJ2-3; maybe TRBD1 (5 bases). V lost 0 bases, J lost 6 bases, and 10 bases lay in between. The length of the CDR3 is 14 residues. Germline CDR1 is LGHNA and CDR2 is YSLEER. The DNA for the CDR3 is TGCGCCAGCAGCCAAGATGGCTCAGGGGATACGCAGTATTTT. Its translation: CASSQDGSGDTQYF.